A selection of T cell receptor beta chains follows, all from one sample in a study of blood T cells in healthy people across ages. MiXCR, run by TCRdb on the 5' RACE reads, gives a single entry per CDR3 protein. Here the sample spans 1.8 million or so distinct CDR3 sequences, about two fifths being singletons. The sequenced sample consisted of blood. All receptors derive from a human donor in good health. Each CDR3 is given with its conserved first and last residue. A D gene is named only where the DNA matches it firmly. Expanded clones get a size class; other rows say once, few or many, or leave the size out.

V gene	CDR3 length	D gene	clone size	J gene	CDR3 protein	CDR3 DNA
TRBV15	14	.	few	TRBJ2-1	CATNAGSSYNEQFF	TGTGCCACCAATGCGGGGAGCTCCTACAATGAGCAGTTCTTC
TRBV28	17	.	few	TRBJ2-3	CASTQNAGRSTTDTQYF	TGTGCCAGCACCCAAAATGCGGGCAGGAGTACCACAGATACGCAGTATTTT
TRBV5-1	15	TRBD1	.	TRBJ2-5	CASRVGTGKGETLYF	TGCGCCAGCCGCGTTGGGACAGGGAAGGGAGAGACCCTGTACTTC
TRBV7-2	14	.	.	TRBJ2-2	CASSLPGGPGELFF	TGTGCCAGCAGCTTACCCGGAGGACCCGGGGAGCTGTTTTTT
TRBV6-5	14	TRBD2	many	TRBJ2-5	CASSYSGDQETQYF	TGTGCCAGCAGTTATAGCGGGGACCAAGAGACCCAGTACTTC
TRBV29-1	14	.	.	TRBJ1-2	CSVDDGGNNYGYTF	TGCAGCGTTGATGACGGAGGTAATAACTATGGCTACACCTTC
TRBV29-1	13	TRBD1	many	TRBJ2-5	CSVLTGGQETQYF	TGCAGCGTCCTGACAGGGGGACAAGAGACCCAGTACTTC
TRBV7-2	14	TRBD1	.	TRBJ2-7	CASSLRTGFVEQYF	TGTGCCAGCAGCTTAAGGACAGGGTTTGTAGAGCAGTACTTC
TRBV7-2	14	.	.	TRBJ1-2	CASGLQGSMIGYTF	TGTGCCAGCGGCTTACAGGGTTCAATGATAGGCTACACCTTC
TRBV20-1	15	.	.	TRBJ2-1	CSATGTLSTNSEQFF	TGCAGTGCTACAGGGACACTATCTACGAACAGTGAGCAGTTCTTC
TRBV30	14	TRBD2	.	TRBJ2-1	CAWSVAGGYNEQFF	TGTGCCTGGAGTGTAGCGGGGGGTTACAATGAGCAGTTCTTC
TRBV7-2	15	.	.	TRBJ1-1	CASSLVGQGSTEAFF	TGTGCCAGCAGCTTAGTCGGTCAGGGGAGCACTGAAGCTTTCTTT
TRBV7-8	19	.	.	TRBJ2-5	CASSLPDADRLLSQETQYF	TGTGCCAGCAGCTTACCGGACGCCGACAGATTACTATCCCAAGAGACCCAGTACTTC
TRBV9	15	.	many	TRBJ1-1	CASSVIDSPITEAFF	TGTGCCAGCAGCGTCATCGACTCACCGATCACTGAAGCTTTCTTT
TRBV14	15	.	.	TRBJ1-1	CASSPLMGRWAEAFF	TGTGCCAGCAGCCCTCTTATGGGGCGGTGGGCTGAAGCTTTCTTT
TRBV10-3	15	.	.	TRBJ1-2	CAISGPGGGGYGYTF	TGTGCCATCAGTGGCCCCGGCGGGGGAGGCTATGGCTACACCTTC
TRBV24-1	13	.	few	TRBJ2-1	CATRDSQYNEQFF	TGTGCCACCAGGGACAGTCAATACAATGAGCAGTTCTTC
TRBV6-5	14	.	.	TRBJ2-3	CASRVIRREDTQYF	TGTGCCAGCAGAGTTATTCGTCGAGAGGATACGCAGTATTTT
TRBV3-1	13	.	few	TRBJ2-7	CASSQEPLSEQYF	TGTGCCAGCAGCCAAGAGCCCCTCTCCGAGCAGTACTTC
TRBV7-7	14	.	.	TRBJ1-1	CASSPSDSNTEAFF	TGTGCCAGCAGCCCGTCTGATTCGAACACTGAAGCTTTCTTT
TRBV29-1	10	.	few	TRBJ2-5	CSVYKETQYF	TGCAGCGTTTATAAAGAGACCCAGTACTTC
TRBV10-3	15	.	.	TRBJ2-1	CAITAEGRKHIEQFF	TGTGCCATCACAGCGGAGGGCAGGAAACATATTGAGCAGTTCTTC
TRBV6-2/TRBV6-3	12	TRBD1	.	TRBJ1-2	CASSGTAYGHTF	TGTGCCAGCAGTGGGACAGCTTATGGCCACACCTTC
TRBV12-3/TRBV12-4	14	TRBD2	.	TRBJ2-3	CASSLGFGLGSQYF	TGTGCCAGCAGTTTAGGGTTTGGACTAGGGTCGCAGTATTTT
TRBV6-5	13	.	.	TRBJ2-7	CASSRGINHEQYF	TGTGCCAGCAGTAGGGGGATAAACCACGAGCAGTACTTC
TRBV28	14	TRBD1	few	TRBJ2-7	CASTGQGWSYEQYF	TGTGCCAGCACCGGACAGGGATGGTCGTACGAGCAGTACTTC
TRBV4-3	17	TRBD2	.	TRBJ2-1	CASSQGPAGAEEDEQFF	TGCGCCAGCAGCCAAGGGCCAGCGGGGGCGGAAGAGGACGAGCAGTTCTTC
TRBV6-6	15	TRBD1	.	TRBJ2-1	CASSFPTGGLDEQFF	TGTGCCAGCAGTTTCCCGACAGGGGGCTTGGATGAGCAGTTCTTC
TRBV6-5	15	TRBD1	.	TRBJ2-3	CASSDNRGPTDTQYF	TGTGCCAGCAGTGATAACAGGGGTCCCACAGATACGCAGTATTTT
TRBV12-3/TRBV12-4	13	.	.	TRBJ1-6	CASSLVGTTPLHF	TGTGCCAGCAGTTTGGTGGGCACCACACCCCTCCACTTT
TRBV30	13	.	.	TRBJ1-2	CAWSVGGADGYTF	TGTGCCTGGAGTGTAGGGGGGGCGGACGGCTACACCTTC
TRBV10-1	10	.	.	TRBJ1-2	CASINYGYTF	TGCGCCAGTATTAACTATGGCTACACCTTC
TRBV7-2	13	.	.	TRBJ1-5	CASSLLAGQPQHF	TGTGCCAGCAGCTTATTGGCCGGCCAGCCCCAGCATTTT
TRBV4-2	17	TRBD2	.	TRBJ2-1	CASSQARAGGLTGEQFF	TGTGCCAGCAGCCAAGCTAGAGCGGGGGGGCTTACGGGTGAGCAGTTCTTC
TRBV4-3	14	.	.	TRBJ1-5	CASSQDIGILPQHF	TGCGCCAGCAGCCAAGATATTGGGATTTTGCCCCAGCATTTT
TRBV6-6	13	.	few	TRBJ2-7	CASAPDTPYEQYF	TGTGCCAGCGCCCCTGACACTCCATACGAGCAGTACTTC
TRBV5-1	13	.	.	TRBJ2-4	CACSFESRGIQYF	TGCGCCTGCAGCTTCGAGAGTAGGGGCATTCAGTACTTC
TRBV14	22	TRBD1	.	TRBJ2-4	CASSQGILTGKGLWRAKNIQYF	TGTGCCAGCAGCCAAGGGATACTGACAGGGAAGGGTTTATGGAGAGCCAAAAACATTCAGTACTTC
TRBV29-1	11	.	few	TRBJ1-2	CSVLGGNGYTF	TGCAGCGTTCTGGGAGGGAATGGCTACACCTTC
TRBV6-2/TRBV6-3	14	TRBD2	many	TRBJ2-7	CASSPREETYEQYF	TGTGCCAGCAGCCCCCGGGAGGAAACCTACGAGCAGTACTTC
TRBV9	14	.	.	TRBJ2-2	CASSVDGGAGELFF	TGTGCCAGCAGCGTAGATGGGGGCGCCGGGGAGCTGTTTTTT